A selection of T cell receptor beta chains follows, all from one sample in a study of blood T cell repertoires in COVID-19. Only in-frame clones appear in the TCRdb table, and some are missing; sequencing was by immunoSEQ multiplex PCR. The sample has nearly 40,000 clones; around four fifths are singletons. Sequenced sample: peripheral blood. The receptor set was obtained from a man aged 50 to 60 with active or convalescent COVID-19. Both conserved end residues are trimmed from each CDR3.

V,J,CDR3
TRBV5-8,TRBJ2-1,ASSRWASGGSHSYNEQF
TRBV5-1,TRBJ2-1,ASSPHRDRGDQF
TRBV27,TRBJ1-2,ASSGQSNLYGYT
TRBV7-9,TRBJ1-6,ASSFAGAGGNSPLH
TRBV24-1,TRBJ2-5,ATSDFEGGKETQY
TRBV11-2,TRBJ1-2,ASSLDQGGTLNYGYT
TRBV7-8,TRBJ1-6,ASSSGGWGGSSYNSPLH
TRBV7-9,TRBJ1-5,ASSWGGANQPQH
TRBV2,TRBJ1-1,ASTFTRGRNTEAF
TRBV5-1,TRBJ2-2,ASSRDRGYTGELF
TRBV6-2/TRBV6-3,TRBJ2-5,ASSLSGGARETQY
TRBV4-1,TRBJ2-7,ASSQEMDRGLGYEQY
TRBV15,TRBJ1-2,ATNPGQGYGYT
TRBV9,TRBJ1-2,ASSALDRAGGYT
TRBV6-5,TRBJ2-2,ASRERTGELF
TRBV2,TRBJ2-1,ASSEEGTGHNEQF
TRBV3-1/TRBV3-2,TRBJ2-2,ASSPRPQANTGELF
TRBV5-6,TRBJ1-1,ASSLGLNYRSTEAF
TRBV29-1,TRBJ1-2,SVELQGVGGYT
TRBV6-5,TRBJ2-1,ASSHPSGGLNEQF
TRBV5-4,TRBJ2-3,ASSLGGGAMFTDTQY
TRBV7-7,TRBJ2-1,ASGGLAGSIRYNEQF
TRBV6-5,TRBJ2-3,ASSRTSGPTDTQY